This T cell receptor (beta chain) appears in the sequencing data of a study of T cells in localized non-small cell lung cancer. Turning to this clone: Its cognate antigen is unknown.

The CDR3 runs to 14 residues. V was shortened by 4 bases and J by 6 bases, with 15 bases between the two germline ends. CDR1 and CDR2 from the germline V gene are MDHEN and SYDVKM. Only in-frame clones appear in the TCRdb table, and some are missing; sequencing was by immunoSEQ multiplex PCR. This sample has fewer than 3,000 clones, with 35% to 55% found just once. General study results and limits: For the top 100 tumor clones, a median approximately 61 also appeared in adjacent lung. With higher T cell density in blood came longer overall survival.

The input for sequencing was lung tumor tissue, taken before any cancer treatment. The gene calls are TRBV28 and TRBJ1-1, with D unclear. This sequence originates from a woman between 35 and 75 years old with stage II squamous cell lung carcinoma. CDR3 amino acids: CASSSPPGQSEAFF. The DNA for the CDR3 is TGTGCCAGCAGTTCCCCCCCGGGCCAGTCTGAAGCTTTCTTT.